This T cell receptor beta chain was captured by sequencing in a study of T-cell reconstitution after alpha-beta-depleted transplantation in children. This CDR3 contains 14 residues. Between the trimmed V and J ends, which lost 6 bases and 4 bases, there was a span of 16 bases. The germline gives CDR1 SQVTM, CDR2 ANQGSEA. A library of TCRbeta sequences, prepared with unique molecular identifiers, was generated. MiXCR was run by TCRdb on the PCR reads, yielding one entry per CDR3 protein. The data hold approximately 6,500 distinct CDR3 sequences, with about 10% observed a single time. Many counts were recorded for this clonotype.

The sequence was collected from a child in the first two years of life who had a stem cell transplant for acute myeloid leukemia, so the T cells may come from the graft donor. The genes are TRBV29-1 and TRBJ1-5, with TRBD1 as a possible D gene (6 bases). The sample consisted of PBMCs, mostly from graft donor cells, taken 180 days after TCRalphabeta/CD19-depleted stem cell transplant. CDR3 sequence: CSVATGTRNQPQHF. CDR3 in DNA: TGCAGCGTCGCCACAGGGACGCGGAATCAGCCCCAGCATTTT.